The 12 T cell receptor beta chains given below trace back to one sample, sequenced in a study of T-cell reconstitution after alpha-beta-depleted transplantation in children. Researchers prepared the TCRbeta library using unique molecular identifiers, the study reports. In TCRdb, the PCR reads were re-called with MiXCR into one record per CDR3 protein. Here the sample spans 400,000 to 550,000 distinct CDR3 sequences, about 10% being singletons. The sample consisted of PBMCs, taken before TCRalphabeta/CD19-depleted stem cell transplant. Receptors originate from a child between 2 and 9 years old with inherited bone marrow failure, due to receive a stem cell transplant.

The J gene is TRBJ2-7, the V gene TRBV20-1; 10 positions match TRBD2. Germline CDR1 is DFQATT and CDR2 is SNEGSKA (reference sequence). After removal of 3 bases from V and 0 bases from J, the junction contained 14 bases not matched to a gene. The CDR3 extends over 18 amino acids. The CDR3 reads CSARDTSGVDSSSYEQYF. In DNA, the CDR3 is TGCAGTGCTAGGGACACTAGCGGGGTCGATTCGAGCTCCTACGAGCAGTACTTC.

This clonotype was found many times. The rearrangement joins TRBV20-1 to TRBJ2-7; 7 bases agree with TRBD1. The CDR3 is 14 amino acids. Germline CDR1 is DFQATT and CDR2 is SNEGSKA (reference sequence). The ends lost 6 bases at V and 2 bases at J; junction bases unmatched: 10. CDR3: CSAYYDRAAYEQYF. In DNA, the CDR3 is TGCAGTGCCTACTACGACAGGGCCGCCTACGAGCAGTACTTC.

This clonotype was seen many times. The rearrangement joins TRBV4-3 to TRBJ2-7; TRBD2 matches 10 bases. Trimming removed 2 bases from V and 3 bases from J; junction bases left unmatched: 4. The CDR3 is 15 residues long. CDR1 and CDR2 (germline): LGHNA, YSLEER. CDR3 loop: CASSQLAGAYYEQYF. The CDR3 DNA is TGCGCCAGCAGCCAACTAGCGGGGGCTTACTACGAGCAGTACTTC.

This chain uses TRBV5-1 with TRBJ1-1, with D perhaps TRBD1 (5 bases). The CDR3 has 14 residues. The germline V and J ends were trimmed by 4 bases and 3 bases, with 13 bases remaining between them. Per the germline V gene, CDR1 is SGHRS and CDR2 is YFSETQ. For the CDR3, the DNA is TGCGCCAGCAGCGCCTCCGGGGGGTACACTGAAGCTTTCTTT. Encoded protein: CASSASGGYTEAFF.

This clonotype came up many times. V usage is TRBV20-1 and J usage is TRBJ2-3; 7 nucleotides line up with TRBD2. Germline assignment: CDR1 DFQATT and CDR2 SNEGSKA (reference sequence). The CDR3 extends over 13 amino acids. V dropped 7 bases and J dropped 1; count of bases not matched to a gene: 5. CDR3 loop: CSGGREGTDTQYF. In DNA form, the CDR3 reads TGCAGTGGAGGGAGGGAGGGCACAGATACGCAGTATTTT.

The rearrangement joins TRBV20-1 to TRBJ2-1; D not resolved. V was shortened by 0 bases and J by 4 bases, with 16 bases between the two germline ends. Germline CDR1 and CDR2: DFQATT and SNEGSKA (reference sequence). This CDR3 has 16 residues. CDR3 nucleotide sequence: TGCAGTGCTAGAGATCCCGGATCCCGACTTTACAATGAGCAGTTCTTC. Translated: CSARDPGSRLYNEQFF.

This clonotype was recorded many times. This rearrangement joins TRBV29-1 to TRBJ2-7; D may be TRBD2 (5 bases). This CDR3 region has 15 residues. Germline V gene sequence: CDR1 SQVTM, CDR2 ANQGSEA. The germline V and J ends were trimmed by 4 bases and 6 bases, with 22 bases remaining between them. CDR3 sequence: CSVARRTAAGGEQYF. The CDR3 coding sequence is TGCAGCGTTGCCAGGAGAACAGCTGCGGGTGGCGAGCAGTACTTC.

This clonotype has ten or more counts. V gene TRBV7-9 combines with J gene TRBJ2-1; perhaps TRBD2 as D (5 bases). V was trimmed by 5 bases and J by 7 bases, leaving 15 bases between them. This CDR3 is 14 amino acids long. CDR1 SEHNR and CDR2 FQNEAQ come from the germline V gene (reference sequence). The DNA of the CDR3 is TGTGCCAGCAGCCAGGACTTTGATGGGAATGAGCAGTTCTTC. It codes for CASSQDFDGNEQFF. The full variable domain, completed using reference TRBV7-9 and TRBJ2-1, is DTGVSQNPRHKITKRGQNVTFRCDPISEHNRLYWYRQTLGQGPEFLTYFQNEAQLEKSRLLSDRFSAERPKGSFSTLEIQRTEQGDSAMYLCASSQDFDGNEQFFGPGTRLTVL.

This clonotype was seen repeatedly, ten times or more. J is TRBJ2-3 and V is TRBV7-9, with D hard to call. Trimming pared 5 bases from V and 4 bases from J, leaving 10 bases between. The CDR3 sequence is 13 residues long. CDR1 is SEHNR, CDR2 FQNEAQ, per germline (reference sequence). The CDR3: CASSPQSADTQYF. For the CDR3, the DNA is TGTGCCAGCAGCCCACAATCAGCAGATACGCAGTATTTT.

In this sample, this clonotype turned up a few times. The chain employs TRBV5-6 and TRBJ2-4; D remains ambiguous. The germline V gene encodes CDR1 SGHDT and CDR2 YYEEEE. This CDR3 contains 17 residues. Trimming removed 0 bases at V and 0 bases at J, with 13 bases between. The CDR3, as DNA: TGTGCCAGCAGCTTGGCGCGACGACGGCTAGCCAAAAACATTCAGTACTTC. Protein product: CASSLARRRLAKNIQYF. Based on the CDR3 plus reference TRBV5-6 and TRBJ2-4, the full variable domain is DAGVTQSPTHLIKTRGQQVTLRCSPKSGHDTVSWYQQALGQGPQFIFQYYEEEERQRGNFPDRFSGHQFPNYSSELNVNALLLGDSALYLCASSLARRRLAKNIQYFGAGTRLSVL.

This clonotype came up once. A read error may be the cause here, since a much bigger clone is one base away. V is TRBV4-1 and J is TRBJ2-7, with TRBD1 identical over 9 bases. CDR3 length equals 16 residues. The V gene's germline CDR1 is MGHRA and CDR2 YSYEKL. V shed 3 bases, J shed 3 bases, and the junction held 9 bases outside the gene matches. For the CDR3, the DNA is TGCGCCAGCAGCCATGGGACCGGGACAGGGCTCTACGAGCAGTACTTC. Protein: CASSHGTGTGLYEQYF.

This clonotype was detected only a few times. The V call is TRBV7-7, the J call TRBJ2-5; 11 nucleotides match TRBD2. Germline V gene sequence: CDR1 SSHAT, CDR2 FNYEAQ (reference sequence). The CDR3 has 14 residues. Trimming at V came to 7 bases and at J to 4 bases, leaving 5 bases not matched to a gene. CDR3: CASIGLAGGETQYF. Written as DNA, the CDR3 is TGTGCCAGCATCGGGCTAGCGGGAGGAGAGACCCAGTACTTC.